A single sample gave rise to the 8 T cell receptor beta chains below, sequenced in a study of tumor and adjacent non-tumor tissue in lung cancer. No cell sorting was done before RNA was extracted from the tissue. The library came from three nested PCR rounds adapted from ARM-PCR protocols. TCRdb redid the calling of the multiplex PCR reads with MiXCR, one entry per CDR3 protein. The sample has about 80,000 distinct CDR3 sequences; 72% are singletons. Sequencing used lung tumor tissue. These receptors were taken from a woman aged 40 to 55 with non-small cell lung cancer.

This clonotype showed up many times. The rearrangement joins TRBV29-1 to TRBJ2-7, with TRBD1 identical over 9 bases. The CDR3 is 14 residues long. The junction had 8 bases not matched to a gene; V was cut back by 6 bases and J by 2 bases. Germline CDR1 reads SQVTM; CDR2 reads ANQGSEA. The CDR3, as DNA: TGCAGCGTGATACAGGGGGCGGGAGCCTACGAGCAGTACTTC. Translation: CSVIQGAGAYEQYF.

V is TRBV7-9 and J is TRBJ2-5; D perhaps matches TRBD1 (6 bases). This CDR3 spans 14 amino acids. Trimming pared 5 bases from V and 5 bases from J, leaving 15 bases between. Germline V gene sequence: CDR1 SEHNR, CDR2 FQNEAQ (reference sequence). The CDR3 protein is CASSLNQGRETQYF. CDR3 nucleotide sequence: TGTGCCAGCAGCCTAAACCAGGGGCGGGAGACCCAGTACTTC.

Concerning this clonotype itself: Compared with germline, one end of the junction differs, possibly owing to a read error. The chain couples TRBV6-6 to TRBJ2-3; D unclear. Germline CDR1 MNHNY, CDR2 SVGAGI (reference sequence). CDR3 length: 14 amino acids. CDR3 sequence: CANSSHSSSDTQYF. The CDR3 bases are TGTGCCAACAGTTCACACTCTAGTTCAGATACGCAGTATTTT.

Regarding this clonotype: One junction end disagrees with the germline gene, perhaps due to a read error. The CDR3 nucleotides are TGCGCCAGCAGCTCGGTGGTCGGAGTTGATGTCGGGGAACTGTTTTTT. It yields the protein CASSSVVGVDVGELFF. V and J are TRBV5-1 and TRBJ2-2; weak D call: TRBD2 (5 bases). The CDR3 contains 16 residues. Per the germline V gene, CDR1 is SGHRS and CDR2 is YFSETQ. The entire variable domain, with the rest obtained from reference TRBV5-1 and TRBJ2-2, is as follows: KAGVTQTPRYLIKTRGQQVTLSCSPISGHRSVSWYQQTPGQGLQFLFEYFSETQRNKGNFPGRFSGRQFSNSRSEMNVSTLELGDSALYLCASSSVVGVDVGELFFGEGSRLTVL.

Concerning this clonotype itself: The CDR3 does not end in the conserved phenylalanine or tryptophan, so this is likely a read error. V is TRBV29-1 and J is TRBJ2-1, with 9 bases matching TRBD2. The CDR3 has 14 amino acids. J was trimmed by 4 bases and V by 7 bases; bases with no gene match: 8. Germline V gene lookup returns CDR1 SQVTM and CDR2 ANQGSEA. The CDR3 nucleotides are TGCAGCGCGACTAGCGGTCTTTCTTACAATGAGCAGTTCATC. It codes for CSATSGLSYNEQFI.

The V and J genes are TRBV7-2 and TRBJ2-3; D unresolved. V shed 9 bases and J shed 5 bases, with 15 bases lying between them. The CDR3 spans 13 residues. The germline V gene encodes CDR1 SGHTA and CDR2 FQGNSA. The CDR3 is CTRNLTSGDTQYF. CDR3 nucleotide sequence: TGTACCAGAAACTTAACGTCGGGAGATACGCAGTATTTT.

The chain uses TRBV6-6 and TRBJ2-5; TRBD2 matches at 15 bases. Germline V CDR1 and CDR2: MNHNY, SVGAGI (reference sequence). The junction had 6 bases not matched to a gene; V was cut back by 2 bases and J by 5 bases. The CDR3 has 17 residues. DNA for the CDR3: TGTGCCAGCAGTTACAGGGGACTAGCGGGGGGAATGGAGACCCAGTACTTC. It encodes CASSYRGLAGGMETQYF.

On this clonotype itself: The CDR3 carries no conserved terminal phenylalanine or tryptophan, so it likely arises from a read error. V and J are TRBV29-1 and TRBJ1-2; D gene uncertain. Germline V gene lookup returns CDR1 SQVTM and CDR2 ANQGSEA. The CDR3 has 12 residues. This CDR3 reads CTVVLLNYGYTL. The DNA for the CDR3 is TGCACCGTTGTATTGTTAAACTATGGCTACACCTTA.